What follows are 22 T cell receptor beta chains derived from one specimen sequenced in a study of cytomegalovirus exposure and HLA in healthy donors. 13 Jbeta primers and 60 Vbeta primers were used for the PCR. Using immunoSEQ multiplex PCR, the repertoire was profiled, and TCRdb retains in-frame clones only, with some absent. The sample has over 95,000 clones; 60% to 85% are singletons. Input material: PBMCs. The receptor source for this set is a female donor in good health and CMV-seronegative.

This sequence joins TRBV12-5 and TRBJ2-1; 9 bases fit TRBD1. Germline loops: CDR1 LGHNT, CDR2 FRNRAP. Trimming removed 7 bases from V and 2 bases from J; junction bases left unmatched: 6. The length of the CDR3 is 15 residues. The CDR3 bases are TGTGCTAGTGCCCTCGGGGACAGGGCCTACAATGAGCAGTTCTTC. Protein product: CASALGDRAYNEQFF.

The CDR3 DNA is TGCGCCAGCAGTGTAGTTGCTGCCGGGGGACCCTCCCATGGCTACACCTTC. Amino acids: CASSVVAAGGPSHGYTF. This sequence joins TRBV10-2 and TRBJ1-2; maybe TRBD1 (5 bases). V was pared by 4 bases and J by 6 bases, with 24 bases between. Germline V CDR1 and CDR2: WSHSY, SAAADI. CDR3 length: 17 amino acids.

The chain links TRBV2 to TRBJ1-2; D remains ambiguous. The CDR3 has 17 residues. Trimming stripped 9 bases from V and 0 bases from J, with 23 bases between. The V gene's germline CDR1 is SNHLY and CDR2 FYNNEI. CDR3 sequence reads: CARGGLDGTFTNYGYTF. In DNA form, the CDR3 reads TGTGCCAGGGGAGGTCTTGACGGAACTTTCACTAACTATGGCTACACCTTC.

The chain links TRBV14 to TRBJ1-1; D is ambiguous. Germline CDR1 reads SGHDN; CDR2 reads FVKESK. This CDR3 contains 14 residues. V lost 4 bases, J lost 5 bases, and 14 bases lay in between. The CDR3 DNA reads as TGTGCCAGCAGCCTTCAGGACCGCGGGACTGAAGCTTTCTTT. Translated, it gives CASSLQDRGTEAFF.

The chain uses TRBV18 and TRBJ2-1, with 8 positions matching TRBD2. The ends lost 9 bases at V and 9 bases at J; junction bases unmatched: 4. The length of the CDR3 is 11 residues. The germline V gene encodes CDR1 KGHSH and CDR2 LQKENI. CDR3 protein: CASSAGGEQFF. CDR3 sequence (DNA): TGTGCCAGTTCCGCGGGGGGTGAGCAGTTCTTC.

This chain connects TRBV6-5 to TRBJ1-2; D is ambiguous. The CDR3 consists of 13 residues. Per the germline V gene, CDR1 is MNHEY and CDR2 is SVGAGI. V shed 3 bases and J shed 4 bases, with 9 bases lying between them. The CDR3: CASSYKGSYGYTF. As DNA, the CDR3 is TGTGCCAGCAGTTATAAAGGGAGCTATGGCTACACCTTC.

This rearrangement joins TRBV6-5 to TRBJ2-6, with a tentative D call TRBD1 (6 bases). This CDR3 spans 14 amino acids. Per the germline V gene, CDR1 is MNHEY and CDR2 is SVGAGI. The V end was cut by 10 bases, the J end by 3 bases, with 13 bases between. In nucleotides, the CDR3 is TGTGCCACAGGGGTTTTAGATGGGGCCAACGTCCTGACTTTC. Protein sequence: CATGVLDGANVLTF.

The chain uses TRBV5-7 and TRBJ1-5, with D possibly matching TRBD1 (5 bases). TRBV5-7 is sorted into the ORF group, with uncertain function. CDR3 length: 16 residues. Deletions cut 4 bases from V and 4 bases from J, with 18 bases between. CDR3 DNA sequence: TGTGCCAGCAGCGATTGTTGCCCGGGGGAAAATCAGCCCCAGCATTTT. It is translated as CASSDCCPGENQPQHF.

The J gene is TRBJ1-2, the V gene TRBV6-6; weak D call: TRBD1 (6 bases). The germline V and J ends were trimmed by 4 bases and 3 bases, with 12 bases remaining between them. Germline CDR1 and CDR2: MNHNY and SVGAGI (reference sequence). There are 14 residues in the CDR3. The CDR3 DNA reads TGTGCCAGCAGTTTAGGGGGGGACGACTATGGCTACACCTTC. This encodes CASSLGGDDYGYTF.

The chain joins TRBV7-2 to TRBJ2-7; the D gene is possibly TRBD1 (5 bases). Germline loops: CDR1 SGHTA, CDR2 FQGNSA. Trimming shortened V by 6 bases and J by 3 bases, and 12 bases separated the two germline ends. This CDR3 comprises 13 residues. The CDR3 DNA sequence: TGTGCCAGCAGTTCTGGGGCCTTCTACGAGCAGTACTTC. Translated, it gives CASSSGAFYEQYF.

V gene TRBV7-2 combines with J gene TRBJ1-4; D is unclear. CDR3 length equals 15 residues. V lost 4 bases, J lost 6 bases, and 15 bases lay in between. In germline, CDR1 is SGHTA, CDR2 FQGNSA. The CDR3 DNA reads as TGTGCCAGCAGCTCCTCCTTGGCGGGCGATGAAAAACTGTTTTTT. Amino acids: CASSSSLAGDEKLFF.

This rearrangement joins TRBV27 to TRBJ2-6, with a weak D call TRBD1 (6 bases). The V end lost 5 bases, the J end lost 4 bases, and 12 bases lay between the germline ends. This CDR3 is 15 amino acids long. The germline CDR1 and CDR2 sequences are MNHEY and SMNVEV (reference sequence). The CDR3 DNA reads as TGTGCCAGCAGTCCAAGGGGGTCCGGGGCCAACGTCCTGACTTTC. Its translation is CASSPRGSGANVLTF.

This chain uses TRBV19 with TRBJ2-7; D is ambiguous. Trimming took 3 bases from V and 3 from J, leaving 12 bases between them. The CDR3 runs to 14 residues. CDR1 is LNHDA, CDR2 SQIVND, per germline (reference sequence). The CDR3 protein is CASSIEVGFYEQYF. DNA for the CDR3: TGTGCCAGTAGTATTGAGGTCGGATTCTACGAGCAGTACTTC.

The chain has TRBV10-3 and TRBJ2-3, with 10 bases identical to TRBD1. Germline CDR1 reads ENHRY; CDR2 reads SYGVKD. This CDR3 has 16 amino acids. V was clipped by 4 bases and J by 3 bases; unmatched bases: 7. Written as DNA, the CDR3 is TGTGCCATCAGTGGAACCGGGACAGGGGTGACAGATACGCAGTATTTT. Translated, it gives CAISGTGTGVTDTQYF.

The chain couples TRBV5-4 to TRBJ1-3; 12 bases are a match to TRBD1. Unmatched junction bases numbered 5, after V lost 0 bases and J lost 7 bases. This CDR3 contains 16 residues. CDR1 and CDR2 from the germline V gene are SGHNT and YYREEE (reference sequence). CDR3 residues: CASSLATGQGANTIYF. CDR3 in DNA: TGTGCCAGCAGCTTGGCCACGGGACAGGGGGCGAACACCATATATTTT.

The rearrangement links TRBV4-1 to TRBJ2-7; weak D call: TRBD1 (5 bases). Trimming took off 0 bases at V and 4 bases at J, with 13 bases between the two ends. Germline V gene data show CDR1 as MGHRA and CDR2 as YSYEKL. The CDR3 runs 15 residues. The CDR3 region has the DNA TGCGCCAGCAGCCAAGAAGGGGCCACTCTTTACGAGCAGTACTTC. Its translation is CASSQEGATLYEQYF.

The chain employs TRBV4-1 and TRBJ2-7; no definite D call. Trimming removed 3 bases from V and 2 bases from J, with 5 bases in between. This CDR3 is 12 amino acids long. Germline CDR1 and CDR2: MGHRA and YSYEKL. The CDR3 loop reads CASSQGTYEQYF. Written as DNA, the CDR3 is TGCGCCAGCAGCCAGGGCACCTACGAGCAGTACTTC.

Regarding this clone: Relative to the germline gene, one junction end is altered; a read error may explain this. For the CDR3, the DNA is TGTGCCAGCAGCCAAGGGGGGGGCGTCTCTGGGGCCGACGTCCTGACTTTC. As protein: CASSQGGGVSGADVLTF. The V call is TRBV4-2, the J call TRBJ2-6; possible D gene TRBD2, 7 bases. This CDR3 contains 17 residues. Germline V gene lookup returns CDR1 LGHNA and CDR2 YNFKEQ.

The chain joins TRBV9 to TRBJ2-7; 9 nucleotides match TRBD1. CDR1 is SGDLS and CDR2 is YYNGEE in the germline V gene. Trimming at V came to 3 bases and at J to 5 bases, leaving 6 bases not matched to a gene. This CDR3 has 14 amino acids. CDR3 residues: CASSGGQGYNEQYF. The CDR3 DNA reads as TGTGCCAGCAGCGGGGGACAGGGTTACAACGAGCAGTACTTC.

The gene calls are TRBV28 and TRBJ1-1, with 7 bases fitting TRBD1. J gave up 4 bases and V 4 bases, and 6 bases lay outside the gene matches. The CDR3 runs 14 residues. Germline-derived CDR1 and CDR2 are MDHEN and SYDVKM. In nucleotides, the CDR3 is TGTGCCAGCAGTTGGAGGGGGCTTAGCACTGAAGCTTTCTTT. Its translation is CASSWRGLSTEAFF.

V usage is TRBV5-1 and J usage is TRBJ2-7; 8 positions agree with TRBD2. The CDR3 loop spans 14 amino acids. Germline CDR1 is SGHRS and CDR2 is YFSETQ. J lost 4 bases, V lost 6 bases, and 9 bases had no gene match. This CDR3 reads CASTYSGEIYEQYF. DNA for the CDR3: TGCGCCAGCACCTATAGCGGGGAAATTTACGAGCAGTACTTC. The full variable domain, with the rest looked up from reference TRBV5-1 and TRBJ2-7, is KAGVTQTPRYLIKTRGQQVTLSCSPISGHRSVSWYQQTPGQGLQFLFEYFSETQRNKGNFPGRFSGRQFSNSRSEMNVSTLELGDSALYLCASTYSGEIYEQYFGPGTRLTVT.

V and J are TRBV2 and TRBJ1-2, with 10 bases matching TRBD1. This CDR3 spans 15 amino acids. CDR1 and CDR2 from the germline V gene are SNHLY and FYNNEI. Losses at the gene ends were 1 base for V and 2 bases for J; bases not matched to a gene: 1. CDR3 loop: CASSEGGQGNYGYTF. CDR3 DNA sequence: TGTGCCAGCAGTGAAGGGGGACAGGGGAACTATGGCTACACCTTC.